These 7 T cell receptor beta chains were sequenced from one sample in a study of identical twins. One entry per CDR3 protein results from TCRdb running MiXCR on the 5' RACE reads. Found here are hundreds of thousands of distinct CDR3 sequences, about 20% of them singletons; the top ten hold around 13%. The sample was also linked to a second study, of T cells expressing NK-cell markers.

The material sequenced was PBMCs. Every receptor here comes from a young woman in good health.

The V gene is TRBV5-1, the J gene TRBJ1-2; D might be TRBD1 (5 bases). Germline CDR1 reads SGHRS; CDR2 reads YFSETQ. The CDR3 sequence is 14 residues long. The V end was cut by 4 bases, the J end by 3 bases, with 13 bases between. CDR3 loop: CASSRAGEHYGYTF. The CDR3 DNA reads as TGCGCCAGCAGCCGAGCGGGGGAGCACTATGGCTACACCTTC.

The chain's CDR3 is CSVDREDGYTF. For the CDR3, the DNA is TGCAGCGTTGACAGGGAAGATGGCTACACCTTC. J is TRBJ1-2 and V is TRBV29-1, with a possible D match to TRBD1 (5 bases). The germline gives CDR1 SQVTM, CDR2 ANQGSEA. This CDR3 contains 11 residues. Between the trimmed V and J ends, which lost 3 bases and 6 bases, there was a span of 8 bases.

The chain uses TRBV24-1 and TRBJ2-3; 10 bases match TRBD2. In germline, CDR1 is KGHDR, CDR2 SFDVKD. The V and J ends lost 4 bases and 1 base, in that order; junction bases with no gene match: 1. This CDR3 region has 15 residues. DNA for the CDR3: TGTGCCACCAGTGAAAGCGGGGGGGGCACAGATACGCAGTATTTT. It yields the protein CATSESGGGTDTQYF.

The J gene is TRBJ2-7, the V gene TRBV18; TRBD1 might be the D (6 bases). The CDR3 consists of 13 residues. V lost 7 bases and J 2 bases, leaving 12 bases between the germline ends. Germline V lookup: CDR1 KGHSH, CDR2 LQKENI. The CDR3: CASLQGEAYEQYF. CDR3 bases: TGTGCCAGCTTACAGGGAGAGGCCTACGAGCAGTACTTC.

The chain combines TRBV7-9 with TRBJ2-4, with D perhaps matching TRBD2 (6 bases). Germline-derived CDR1 and CDR2 are SEHNR and FQNEAQ (reference sequence). V lost 4 bases and J lost 6, with 16 bases in between. CDR3 size: 15 residues. DNA for the CDR3: TGTGCCAGCAGCTCCCAAGAGGTGGGGGGAAACATTCAGTACTTC. Amino acids: CASSSQEVGGNIQYF.

V gene TRBV18 combines with J gene TRBJ2-7; TRBD1 aligns across 7 bases. Germline loops: CDR1 KGHSH, CDR2 LQKENI. CDR3 length: 14 residues. J lost 3 bases, V lost 1 base, and 3 bases had no gene match. The CDR3 region has the DNA TGTGCCAGCTCACCACGGCCAGGGGGCTACGAGCAGTACTTC. Amino acid sequence: CASSPRPGGYEQYF.

This clonotype was detected only a few times. The chain employs TRBV5-1 and TRBJ1-2; TRBD1 is a possible D gene (5 bases). The V gene's germline CDR1 is SGHRS and CDR2 YFSETQ. V lost 4 bases, J lost 8 bases, and 12 bases lay in between. The CDR3 covers 12 residues. CDR3 coding DNA: TGCGCCAGCAGCCAGGGTTCGGACGGCTACACCTTC. This codes for CASSQGSDGYTF.